What follows describes a single TCR beta chain. It was by two-round multiplex PCR that TCR beta CDR3 was amplified from genomic DNA. Amplification in first-round PCR relied on primers specific to each TRBV and TRBJ gene. TCRdb reprocessed the multiplex PCR reads with MiXCR, giving one entry per CDR3 protein. The table includes about 30,000 distinct CDR3 sequences, around a third detected once. The CDR3 has 14 residues. CDR1 is SEHNR and CDR2 is FQNEAQ in the germline V gene (reference sequence). The ends lost 4 bases at V and 3 bases at J; junction bases unmatched: 4. This specimen belongs to a study of prognosis after radiotherapy for stage I lung cancer.

V usage is TRBV7-9 and J usage is TRBJ2-7, with 9 bases lining up with TRBD1. This TCR was recovered from a donor over 45 with non-small cell lung cancer. Source: PBMCs, taken before or after stereotactic body radiation therapy (not recorded which). This CDR3 is CASSSWGQGYEQYF. DNA for the CDR3: TGTGCCAGCAGCTCATGGGGACAGGGCTACGAGCAGTACTTC.